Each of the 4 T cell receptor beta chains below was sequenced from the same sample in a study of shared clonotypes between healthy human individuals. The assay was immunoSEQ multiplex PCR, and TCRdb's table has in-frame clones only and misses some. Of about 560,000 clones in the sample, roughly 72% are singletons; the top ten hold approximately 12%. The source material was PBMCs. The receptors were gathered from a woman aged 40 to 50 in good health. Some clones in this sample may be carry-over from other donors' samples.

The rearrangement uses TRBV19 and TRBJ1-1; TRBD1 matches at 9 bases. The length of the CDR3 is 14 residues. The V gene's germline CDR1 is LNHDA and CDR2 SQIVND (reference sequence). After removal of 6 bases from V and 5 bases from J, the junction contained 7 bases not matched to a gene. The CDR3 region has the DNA TGTGCCAGTAGCCCGAACAGGGGGCGGACTGAAGCTTTCTTT. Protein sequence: CASSPNRGRTEAFF.

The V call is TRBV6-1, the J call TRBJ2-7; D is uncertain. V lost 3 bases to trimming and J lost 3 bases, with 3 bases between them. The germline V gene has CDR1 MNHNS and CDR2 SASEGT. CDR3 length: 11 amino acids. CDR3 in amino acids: CASSEDYEQYF. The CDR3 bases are TGTGCCAGCAGTGAGGACTACGAGCAGTACTTC.

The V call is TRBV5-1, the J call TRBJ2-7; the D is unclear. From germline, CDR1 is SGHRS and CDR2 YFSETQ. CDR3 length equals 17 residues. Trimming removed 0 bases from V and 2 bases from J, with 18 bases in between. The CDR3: CASSLGWGSTQPYEQYF. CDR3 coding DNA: TGCGCCAGCAGCTTGGGTTGGGGTAGCACTCAACCCTACGAGCAGTACTTC. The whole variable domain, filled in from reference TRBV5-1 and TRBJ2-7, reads KAGVTQTPRYLIKTRGQQVTLSCSPISGHRSVSWYQQTPGQGLQFLFEYFSETQRNKGNFPGRFSGRQFSNSRSEMNVSTLELGDSALYLCASSLGWGSTQPYEQYFGPGTRLTVT.

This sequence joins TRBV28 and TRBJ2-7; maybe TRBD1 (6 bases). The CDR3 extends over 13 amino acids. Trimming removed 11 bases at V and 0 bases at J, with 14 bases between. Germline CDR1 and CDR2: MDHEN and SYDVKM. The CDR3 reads CAGRRQDSYEQYF. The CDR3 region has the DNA TGTGCCGGCCGGAGACAGGACTCCTACGAGCAGTACTTC.